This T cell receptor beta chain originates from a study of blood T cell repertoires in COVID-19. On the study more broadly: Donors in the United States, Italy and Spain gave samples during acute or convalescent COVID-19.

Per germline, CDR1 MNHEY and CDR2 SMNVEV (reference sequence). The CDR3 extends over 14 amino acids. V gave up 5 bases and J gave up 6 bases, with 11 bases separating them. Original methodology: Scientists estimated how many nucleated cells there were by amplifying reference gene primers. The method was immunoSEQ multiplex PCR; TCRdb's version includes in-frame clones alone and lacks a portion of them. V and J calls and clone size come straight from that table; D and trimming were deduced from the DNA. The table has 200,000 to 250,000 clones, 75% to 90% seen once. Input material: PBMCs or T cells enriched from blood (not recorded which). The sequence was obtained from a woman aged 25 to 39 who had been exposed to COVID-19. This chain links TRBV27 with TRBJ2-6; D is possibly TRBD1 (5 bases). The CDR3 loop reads CASSTDMTANVLTF. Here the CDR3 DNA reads TGTGCCAGCAGTACGGACATGACGGCCAACGTCCTGACTTTC.